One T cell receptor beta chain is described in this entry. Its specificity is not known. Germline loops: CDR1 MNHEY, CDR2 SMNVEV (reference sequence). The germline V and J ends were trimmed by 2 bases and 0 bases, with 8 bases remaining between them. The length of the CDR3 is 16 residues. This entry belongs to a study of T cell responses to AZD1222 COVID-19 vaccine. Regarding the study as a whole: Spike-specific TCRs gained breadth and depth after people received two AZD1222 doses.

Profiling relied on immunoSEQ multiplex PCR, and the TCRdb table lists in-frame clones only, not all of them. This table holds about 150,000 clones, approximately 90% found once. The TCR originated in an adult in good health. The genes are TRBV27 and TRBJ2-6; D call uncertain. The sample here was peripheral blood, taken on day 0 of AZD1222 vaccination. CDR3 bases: TGTGCCAGCAGTTTAGGAGTATACTCTGGGGCCAACGTCCTGACTTTC. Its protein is CASSLGVYSGANVLTF.